The sequence of this T cell receptor beta chain was determined in a study of blood T cell repertoires in COVID-19. Per germline, CDR1 SGHTA and CDR2 FQGNSA. CDR3 length: 13 residues. Deletions cut 0 bases from V and 6 bases from J, with 8 bases between. Generated by immunoSEQ multiplex PCR, the TCRdb table keeps only in-frame clones and is missing some. In the table there are fewer than 350,000 clones, 75% to 85% of which are singletons. The sequenced sample was peripheral blood. The gene calls are TRBV7-2 and TRBJ1-1; no firm D call. This sequence was found in a human donor in a cohort sampled during active COVID-19. The CDR3 nucleotides read TGTGCCAGCAGCTTAGCCCGGGTTTCTGAAGCTTTCTTT. Residues: CASSLARVSEAFF.